This record covers a single T cell receptor beta chain. The length of the CDR3 is 10 residues. The record originates from a study of shared clonotypes between healthy human individuals. Study information: Those who served as donors were a couple of women and a few men between the ages of 18 and 49.

Clones were sequenced by immunoSEQ multiplex PCR, and TCRdb holds only the in-frame ones, with some missing. This table holds 2 million to 3 million clones, 93% found once. Sample: naive CD4+ T cells from PBMCs. Noted subset: CD45RA+ positively selected. V gene TRBV12-1 combines with J gene TRBJ2-7; TRBD2 is the table's D call and was not checked against the DNA. TRBV12-1 is annotated as a pseudogene. The clonotype was recovered from a man between 18 and 29 years old in good health. Some clones in this sample may be carry-over from other donors' samples. CDR3 coding DNA: TGTGCCAGCCTCCCCGACGAGGGCTACTTC. It codes for CASLPDEGYF.